One sample yielded the 30 T cell receptor beta chains listed below, sequenced in a study of sequential checkpoint blockade in melanoma. Treatment of the sample: randomized to nivolumab then ipilimumab (arm A) or the reverse (arm B). Some clones are missing from TCRdb's copy, which holds only in-frame ones; the method was immunoSEQ multiplex PCR. The sample comprises tens of thousands of clones, roughly 90% of which are singletons, and approximately 12% rests with the top ten. The starting material was CD8+ T cells sorted from blood (inferred from file names), obtained from a patient given nivolumab and ipilimumab in sequence. The source is a human donor with melanoma.

The J gene is TRBJ2-1, the V gene TRBV6-5; unclear D gene. V lost 3 bases and J lost 4, with 13 bases in between. The CDR3 has 15 amino acids. In germline, CDR1 is MNHEY, CDR2 SVGAGI. CDR3 region: CASSYRGPFYNEQFF. The CDR3 DNA follows: TGTGCCAGCAGTTATCGCGGCCCCTTTTACAATGAGCAGTTCTTC.

CDR3 DNA: TGTGCCAGCAGTGAACATCGCGGGTCCGCCTACGAGCAGTACTTC. Translating gives CASSEHRGSAYEQYF. J is TRBJ2-7 and V is TRBV6-1, with TRBD2 as a possible D gene (5 bases). CDR3 length: 15 amino acids. Germline V lookup: CDR1 MNHNS, CDR2 SASEGT. Trimming took off 2 bases at V and 2 bases at J, with 13 bases between the two ends.

The V gene is TRBV13, the J gene TRBJ2-7; TRBD1 is a possible D gene (6 bases). Germline V gene data show CDR1 as PRHDT and CDR2 as FYEKMQ (reference sequence). V lost 2 bases and J 2 bases, leaving 13 bases between the germline ends. CDR3 length equals 15 residues. CDR3 sequence: CASSLRAGVPYEQYV. DNA for the CDR3: TGTGCCAGCAGCTTAAGGGCAGGGGTCCCCTACGAGCAGTACGTC.

This clone is medium-sized by share. The rearrangement uses TRBV19 and TRBJ1-1; D may be TRBD1 (6 bases). Trimming took 4 bases from V and 2 from J, leaving 8 bases between them. The CDR3 is made up of 13 amino acids. In germline, CDR1 is LNHDA, CDR2 SQIVND (reference sequence). The chain's CDR3 is CASSRTANTEAFF. DNA of the CDR3: TGTGCCAGTAGTAGGACAGCCAACACTGAAGCTTTCTTT. Combining the CDR3 with reference TRBV19 and TRBJ1-1 gives the whole variable domain DGGITQSPKYLFRKEGQNVTLSCEQNLNHDAMYWYRQDPGQGLRLIYYSQIVNDFQKGDIAEGYSVSREKKESFPLTVTSAQKNPTAFYLCASSRTANTEAFFGQGTRLTVV.

The rearrangement uses TRBV9 and TRBJ2-7; possibly TRBD1 for D (6 bases). The germline V gene has CDR1 SGDLS and CDR2 YYNGEE. Deletions cut 0 bases from V and 6 bases from J, with 10 bases between. This CDR3 region has 13 residues. The CDR3 sequence is CASSVVTGSEQYF. CDR3 in DNA: TGTGCCAGCAGCGTAGTTACAGGGTCCGAGCAGTACTTC.

The gene calls are TRBV19 and TRBJ1-4, with D unclear. Germline V gene sequence: CDR1 LNHDA, CDR2 SQIVND (reference sequence). V lost 5 bases, J lost 6 bases, and 16 bases lay in between. This CDR3 is 15 amino acids long. CDR3: CASSYFEDFDEKLFF. In DNA, the CDR3 is TGTGCCAGTAGTTACTTTGAGGATTTCGATGAAAAACTGTTTTTT.

The chain recombines TRBV19 with TRBJ1-1; 12 bases agree with TRBD1. Trimming took 10 bases from V and 8 from J; bases not matched to a gene: 11. CDR1 is LNHDA and CDR2 is SQIVND in the germline V gene (reference sequence). This CDR3 spans 14 amino acids. The CDR3 coding sequence is TGTGCCACCTCTCCGGGACAGGGGGCGTCGGAAGCTTTCTTT. As protein: CATSPGQGASEAFF.

This chain links TRBV2 with TRBJ2-1; 8 nucleotides align to TRBD2. The CDR3 consists of 17 residues. The V segment lost 3 bases and the J segment 0 bases; nucleotides outside the gene matches: 7. Germline loops: CDR1 SNHLY, CDR2 FYNNEI. The CDR3 sequence is CASSESSGSSSYNEQFF. CDR3 bases: TGTGCCAGCAGTGAGTCTAGCGGGTCTAGCTCCTACAATGAGCAGTTCTTC.

Here the CDR3 reads CASSTSGTGLYEQYF. CDR3 bases: TGCGCCAGCAGCACCTCCGGGACAGGCCTCTACGAGCAGTACTTC. This chain connects TRBV4-1 to TRBJ2-7; 8 nucleotides align to TRBD1. After removal of 5 bases from V and 3 bases from J, the junction contained 9 bases not matched to a gene. CDR3 length equals 15 residues. The V gene's germline CDR1 is MGHRA and CDR2 YSYEKL.

This chain links TRBV7-9 with TRBJ2-1; unclear D gene. Germline V lookup: CDR1 SEHNR, CDR2 FQNEAQ (reference sequence). The V gene lost 2 bases and the J gene lost 9 bases, with 11 bases spanning the gap. This CDR3 is 13 amino acids long. CDR3 amino acids: CASSLPYFGEQFF. Here the CDR3 DNA reads TGTGCCAGCAGCTTACCCTACTTCGGTGAGCAGTTCTTC. Full variable domain (outside the CDR3, taken from reference TRBV7-9 and TRBJ2-1): DTGVSQNPRHKITKRGQNVTFRCDPISEHNRLYWYRQTLGQGPEFLTYFQNEAQLEKSRLLSDRFSAERPKGSFSTLEIQRTEQGDSAMYLCASSLPYFGEQFFGPGTRLTVL.

The chain joins TRBV19 to TRBJ2-7; possibly TRBD2 for D (7 bases). V lost 4 bases to trimming and J lost 5 bases, with 15 bases between them. The CDR3 spans 14 residues. Germline CDR1 is LNHDA and CDR2 is SQIVND (reference sequence). The CDR3 loop reads CASSRVGGGNEQYV. The CDR3 nucleotides are TGTGCCAGTAGTAGGGTGGGAGGGGGTAACGAGCAGTACGTC.

The V call is TRBV4-1, the J call TRBJ2-3; D is unresolved. In germline, CDR1 is MGHRA, CDR2 YSYEKL. The CDR3 consists of 16 residues. V gave up 1 base and J gave up 6 bases, with 17 bases separating them. The CDR3 nucleotides read TGCGCCAGCAGCCAAGTGGTGGCCCCATCCCCGGATACGCAGTATTTT. This sequence encodes CASSQVVAPSPDTQYF.

The V gene is TRBV14, the J gene TRBJ2-7, with 8 bases aligning to TRBD1. With V trimmed by 1 base and J by 2 bases, 4 bases remained unmatched. CDR1 is SGHDN and CDR2 is FVKESK in the germline V gene. The CDR3 loop spans 15 amino acids. This chain's CDR3 is CASSQAGGFPYEQYF. CDR3 nucleotide sequence: TGTGCCAGCAGCCAAGCAGGGGGCTTTCCCTACGAGCAGTACTTC.

The chain employs TRBV4-1 and TRBJ2-7; D is undetermined. This CDR3 contains 14 residues. Germline loops: CDR1 MGHRA, CDR2 YSYEKL. V was shortened by 1 base and J by 3 bases, with 10 bases between the two germline ends. The CDR3 DNA follows: TGCGCCAGCAGCCAAGCAAATATCGGCTACGAGCAGTACTTC. It encodes CASSQANIGYEQYF.

V gene TRBV27 combines with J gene TRBJ1-6; unclear D gene. This CDR3 region has 12 residues. Germline loops: CDR1 MNHEY, CDR2 SMNVEV (reference sequence). With 5 bases removed from V and 9 bases from J, the gap between germline ends came to 8 bases. CDR3 sequence reads: CASSPPGSPLHF. The CDR3 region has the DNA TGTGCCAGCAGTCCCCCCGGTTCACCCCTCCACTTT.

The chain has TRBV5-1 and TRBJ1-1; no clear D. V was pared by 0 bases and J by 10 bases, with 10 bases between. The germline CDR1 and CDR2 sequences are SGHRS and YFSETQ. The CDR3 contains 12 residues. This chain's CDR3 is CASSLEGGLAFF. CDR3 in DNA: TGCGCCAGCAGCTTGGAGGGAGGGCTAGCTTTCTTT.

The genes are TRBV13 and TRBJ1-5; a possible D gene is TRBD1 (5 bases). Trimming removed 3 bases from V and 7 bases from J, with 13 bases in between. The CDR3 is 14 amino acids. Germline CDR1 is PRHDT and CDR2 is FYEKMQ (reference sequence). The CDR3 DNA sequence: TGTGCCAGCAGCTTCCACGGGGGTGAGCAGCCCCAGCATTTT. It encodes CASSFHGGEQPQHF.

The chain is built from TRBV10-3 and TRBJ2-7, with 7 positions matching TRBD2. Trimming removed 6 bases from V and 3 bases from J; junction bases left unmatched: 5. The germline CDR1 and CDR2 sequences are ENHRY and SYGVKD. The length of the CDR3 is 13 residues. The CDR3 region is CAISPGTNYEQYF. The CDR3 bases are TGTGCCATCAGCCCCGGGACTAACTACGAGCAGTACTTC.

The chain uses TRBV2 and TRBJ2-7; D gene uncertain. V was pared by 7 bases and J by 1 base, with 11 bases between. The germline V gene has CDR1 SNHLY and CDR2 FYNNEI. CDR3 length equals 13 residues. The CDR3 bases are TGTGCCAGCACCGGCGGATTTTCCTACGAGCAGTACTTC. Protein sequence: CASTGGFSYEQYF.

This chain connects TRBV19 to TRBJ2-2; 10 nucleotides match TRBD2. The CDR3 covers 16 residues. Germline trimming cut 3 bases from V and 7 bases from J; bases unmatched to any gene: 8. Per germline, CDR1 LNHDA and CDR2 SQIVND (reference sequence). The CDR3 bases are TGTGCCAGTAGTATGGGGCTAGCGGGAGCCAACGGGGAGCTGTTTTTT. It translates to CASSMGLAGANGELFF.

This chain uses TRBV5-4 with TRBJ2-3; D uncertain. Trimming left V 4 bases short and J 0 bases short, with 12 bases between. This CDR3 region has 15 residues. From germline, CDR1 is SGHNT and CDR2 YYREEE (reference sequence). In DNA form, the CDR3 reads TGTGCCAGCAGCCCGAGAGGAACTAGCACAGATACGCAGTATTTT. The encoded protein is CASSPRGTSTDTQYF.

V usage is TRBV7-6 and J usage is TRBJ2-1; TRBD2 matches at 10 bases. Losses at the gene ends were 5 bases for V and 5 bases for J; bases not matched to a gene: 3. Germline values: CDR1 SGHVS, CDR2 FNYEAQ. CDR3 length equals 14 residues. DNA of the CDR3: TGTGCCAGCAGCCTGGGACTAGCGAACAATGAGCAGTTCTTC. This translates into CASSLGLANNEQFF.

This clone was detected once. This chain links TRBV9 with TRBJ1-3; D gene ambiguous. In germline, CDR1 is SGDLS, CDR2 YYNGEE. The CDR3 runs to 14 residues. Trimming cost V 3 bases and J 1 base, with 8 bases left between them. The CDR3 bases are TGTGCCAGCAGCGGAGGGTATTCTGGAAACACCATATATTTT. Its translation is CASSGGYSGNTIYF.

The CDR3 spells CASSQEKGTGNEKLFF. In DNA, the CDR3 is TGTGCCAGCAGCCAGGAAAAGGGGACAGGGAATGAAAAACTGTTTTTT. This chain joins TRBV4-2 and TRBJ1-4; 9 nucleotides line up with TRBD1. Germline V gene sequence: CDR1 LGHNA, CDR2 YNFKEQ. The CDR3 covers 16 residues. J lost 5 bases, V lost 3 bases, and 7 bases had no gene match.

V usage is TRBV5-1 and J usage is TRBJ2-2; 7 positions match TRBD1. The CDR3 sequence is 15 residues long. V was clipped by 1 base and J by 4 bases; unmatched bases: 4. From germline, CDR1 is SGHRS and CDR2 YFSETQ. The CDR3 here is CASSLLGGGTGELFF. The CDR3 nucleotides are TGCGCCAGCAGCTTGCTAGGGGGCGGCACCGGGGAGCTGTTTTTT.

The V call is TRBV19, the J call TRBJ2-3, with 8 bases lining up with TRBD2. V was clipped by 10 bases and J by 3 bases; unmatched bases: 6. The germline gives CDR1 LNHDA, CDR2 SQIVND (reference sequence). The CDR3 covers 13 residues. The DNA of the CDR3 is TGTGCCACTTCAGAGCGGGAGACAGATACGCAGTATTTT. It yields the protein CATSERETDTQYF.

This clone was seen once. V and J are TRBV30 and TRBJ2-7; 7 bases align to TRBD1. The germline gives CDR1 GTSNPN, CDR2 SVGIG (reference sequence). This CDR3 spans 13 amino acids. With V trimmed by 2 bases and J by 4 bases, 5 bases remained unmatched. Here the CDR3 DNA reads TGTGCCTGGAGTACAGGGGCAGGGTACGAGCAGTACGTC. It translates to CAWSTGAGYEQYV.

The chain carries TRBV7-3 and TRBJ2-1, with 12 bases fitting TRBD2. V lost 0 bases, J lost 9 bases, and 3 bases stayed unmatched. Germline CDR1 and CDR2: SGHTA and FQGTGA. There are 15 residues in the CDR3. CDR3 amino acids: CASSLTATSGSEQFF. The CDR3, as DNA: TGTGCCAGCAGCTTAACCGCGACTAGCGGGAGTGAGCAGTTCTTC.

The chain joins TRBV9 to TRBJ2-1, with a tentative D call TRBD1 (6 bases). Per the germline V gene, CDR1 is SGDLS and CDR2 is YYNGEE. CDR3 length: 16 amino acids. Between the trimmed V and J ends, which lost 4 bases and 1 base, there was a span of 15 bases. The CDR3 protein is CASSLPEGTSYNEQFF. CDR3 DNA sequence: TGTGCCAGCAGCCTACCTGAGGGGACATCCTACAATGAGCAGTTCTTC.

The chain recombines TRBV28 with TRBJ2-5, with D tentatively TRBD2 (6 bases). The CDR3 spans 11 residues. Germline lookup yields CDR1 MDHEN and CDR2 SYDVKM. V lost 10 bases and J lost 11, with 17 bases in between. In DNA form, the CDR3 reads TGTGCCACCCGGAGGGCCGGAGAGCAGTACTTC. Translated: CATRRAGEQYF.